The next 14 T cell receptor beta chains were all read from a single sample in a study of cytomegalovirus exposure and HLA in healthy donors. 13 Jbeta primers and 60 Vbeta primers were used for the PCR. Clones were sequenced by immunoSEQ multiplex PCR, and TCRdb holds only the in-frame ones, with some missing. The sample comprises about 130,000 clones, roughly three quarters of which are singletons, and about 3% rests with the top ten. Sequencing input: PBMCs. The receptors shown here come from a man in his thirties or forties in good health and CMV-seronegative.

The rearrangement uses TRBV9 and TRBJ2-5; perhaps TRBD2 as D (6 bases). The V gene lost 1 base and the J gene lost 5 bases, with 18 bases spanning the gap. The CDR3 is 16 amino acids. CDR1 and CDR2 (germline): SGDLS, YYNGEE. The CDR3 region is CASSVQPGLRTETQYF. The DNA for the CDR3 is TGTGCCAGCAGCGTACAACCGGGACTTCGTACGGAGACCCAGTACTTC.

The chain links TRBV12-5 to TRBJ1-5; TRBD1 matches at 7 bases. The CDR3 consists of 17 residues. J was trimmed by 1 base and V by 2 bases; bases with no gene match: 8. Germline values: CDR1 LGHNT, CDR2 FRNRAP. The CDR3 loop reads CASGLCGTEHSNQPQHF. CDR3 DNA sequence: TGTGCTAGTGGTTTGTGTGGGACAGAACACAGCAATCAGCCCCAGCATTTT.

This chain uses TRBV5-1 with TRBJ2-7, with 8 bases fitting TRBD1. Germline V lookup: CDR1 SGHRS, CDR2 YFSETQ. Losses at the gene ends were 1 base for V and 3 bases for J; bases not matched to a gene: 6. CDR3 length: 15 residues. In DNA form, the CDR3 reads TGCGCCAGCAGCTTGACAGGGGGGAACCTCTACGAGCAGTACTTC. As protein: CASSLTGGNLYEQYF.

The rearrangement joins TRBV7-3 to TRBJ2-7; 10 positions match TRBD2. The germline gives CDR1 SGHTA, CDR2 FQGTGA. The CDR3 extends over 15 amino acids. V lost 4 bases and J lost 2; bases outside the gene matches: 5. CDR3 loop: CASSSLAGAPYEQYF. CDR3 nucleotides: TGTGCCAGCAGCTCGCTAGCGGGAGCCCCCTACGAGCAGTACTTC.

The rearrangement uses TRBV27 and TRBJ2-1, with 10 bases that match TRBD1. Germline CDR1 MNHEY, CDR2 SMNVEV (reference sequence). There are 15 residues in the CDR3. V trimming: 2 bases; J trimming: 2 bases; junction bases outside the gene matches: 0. The CDR3: CASSLDRGPYNEQFF. CDR3 nucleotide sequence: TGTGCCAGCAGTTTAGACAGGGGGCCCTACAATGAGCAGTTCTTC.

The chain has TRBV28 and TRBJ1-2, with D unclear. The CDR3 has 15 amino acids. From germline, CDR1 is MDHEN and CDR2 SYDVKM. V lost 7 bases, J lost 4 bases, and 19 bases lay in between. The CDR3 reads CASTSTRQGPYGYTF. CDR3 sequence (DNA): TGTGCCAGCACCTCCACGCGACAAGGTCCCTATGGCTACACCTTC.

This clone was observed once. The V call is TRBV7-2, the J call TRBJ2-5; 11 nucleotides agree with TRBD2. The V segment lost 4 bases and the J segment 0 bases; nucleotides outside the gene matches: 10. The germline CDR1 and CDR2 sequences are SGHTA and FQGNSA. The length of the CDR3 is 18 residues. The CDR3 is CASSSSPGTSGYQETQYF. In DNA, the CDR3 is TGTGCCAGCAGCTCGTCCCCCGGGACTAGCGGCTACCAAGAGACCCAGTACTTC.

This clone was found a few times. V usage is TRBV21-1 and J usage is TRBJ2-1; TRBD1 is the table's D call and was not checked against the DNA. TRBV21-1 is marked as a pseudogene. CDR3 length: 20 amino acids. The CDR3 coding sequence is TGTGCCAGCAGCAAAGTGTCCAGGGACAGGGCCTTTAAGGGAGTTTGGGAGCAGTTCTTC. The encoded protein is CASSKVSRDRAFKGVWEQFF.

This clone has only a few counts. The V gene is TRBV30, the J gene TRBJ1-2, with D unclear. CDR1 is GTSNPN, CDR2 SVGIG, per germline (reference sequence). This CDR3 contains 14 residues. Trimming took 0 bases from V and 4 from J, leaving 12 bases between them. The CDR3 DNA sequence: TGTGCCTGGAGTGTACTCGGGGTCCGCTATGGCTACACCTTC. It is translated as CAWSVLGVRYGYTF.

The chain has TRBV29-1 and TRBJ1-2; 8 bases agree with TRBD1. The trim removed 4 bases at V and 3 bases at J, leaving 7 bases unmatched. CDR3 length: 14 residues. Germline V gene lookup returns CDR1 SQVTM and CDR2 ANQGSEA. The CDR3: CSVAQGAVDYGYTF. The DNA of the CDR3 is TGCAGCGTTGCCCAGGGGGCGGTCGACTATGGCTACACCTTC.

This clone was detected only once. The chain combines TRBV5-1 with TRBJ2-7; 9 bases match TRBD2. Germline-derived CDR1 and CDR2 are SGHRS and YFSETQ. V was clipped by 3 bases and J by 0 bases; unmatched bases: 4. The CDR3 sequence is 15 residues long. Written as DNA, the CDR3 is TGCGCCAGCAGCTGGGGACTAGCCCTCTCCTACGAGCAGTACTTC. The encoded protein is CASSWGLALSYEQYF.

The chain couples TRBV7-8 to TRBJ2-7, with 10 bases aligning to TRBD2. The CDR3 is made up of 15 amino acids. Germline V gene sequence: CDR1 SGHVS, CDR2 FQNEAQ. Trimming took 5 bases from V and 3 from J; bases not matched to a gene: 7. The CDR3 DNA reads TGTGCCAGCAGCCGACCTAGCGGGGGCCTCTACGAGCAGTACTTC. Protein: CASSRPSGGLYEQYF.

This clone was found once. The chain has TRBV28 and TRBJ1-1, with a possible D match to TRBD1 (5 bases). The CDR3 runs to 13 residues. CDR1 is MDHEN, CDR2 SYDVKM, per germline. The ends were cut back, 0 bases at V and 6 bases at J, with 8 bases in the middle. Written as DNA, the CDR3 is TGTGCCAGCAGTTTATGGGGGCAGGCTGAAGCTTTCTTT. Translation: CASSLWGQAEAFF.

This clone was found a few times. This sequence joins TRBV9 and TRBJ2-1; no firm D call. The V gene lost 3 bases and the J gene lost 5 bases, with 9 bases spanning the gap. This CDR3 comprises 13 residues. Germline V lookup: CDR1 SGDLS, CDR2 YYNGEE. CDR3 in amino acids: CASSGNSHNEQFF. In DNA form, the CDR3 reads TGTGCCAGCAGCGGAAACAGTCACAATGAGCAGTTCTTC. Full variable domain (missing parts from reference TRBV9 and TRBJ2-1): DSGVTQTPKHLITATGQRVTLRCSPRSGDLSVYWYQQSLDQGLQFLIQYYNGEERAKGNILERFSAQQFPDLHSELNLSSLELGDSALYFCASSGNSHNEQFFGPGTRLTVL.